The sequence of this T cell receptor (beta chain) was determined in a study of human T cells and chemical hapten exposure. Study context: There were per-sample TCR yield variations, arising mainly from small pooled library volume differences. Overall study results and limits: After DPC sensitization, TCRs above 1 in 1000 frequency showed no change. Having alopecia, donors may respond immunologically unlike healthy people.

CDR3 size: 11 residues. Trimming took off 6 bases at V and 4 bases at J, with 9 bases between the two ends. CDR1 and CDR2 from the germline V gene are DFQATT and SNEGSKA (reference sequence). Time point described: pre-sensitization, week 0. Described treatment: therapeutic diphenylcyclopropenone sensitization with weekly scalp DPC. TCRdb recomputed calls from the RACE reads with MiXCR, one row per CDR3 protein. The repertoire has around 120,000 distinct CDR3 sequences, about 13% of them found once; the top ten carry 2.5% to 3%. Concerning this clonotype itself: Antigen: not known.

J is TRBJ1-1 and V is TRBV20-1; the D is unclear. The specimen comprised whole blood, sampled in connection with sensitization to the hapten diphenylcyclopropenone (DPC). This TCR derives from a young woman with alopecia areata. Some clones in this sample may be carry-over from other donors' samples. This CDR3 is CSAPLLTEAFF. The DNA for the CDR3 is TGCAGTGCCCCTTTGCTCACTGAAGCTTTCTTT.